This T cell receptor beta chain was captured in a study of T-cell reconstitution after alpha-beta-depleted transplantation in children. This clonotype was detected only a few times. Its specificity is unknown. A TCRbeta library incorporating unique molecular identifiers was prepared. TCRdb re-called the PCR reads with MiXCR, one entry per CDR3 protein. The sample consists of about 900,000 distinct CDR3 sequences, about 29% of them appearing once. Findings of the study overall: Elevated TCRbeta diversity at day 60 was traced, in some patients, to surviving recipient T cells and thymic progenitors. Counts and diversity of T cells one year after transplant came mostly from newly produced T cells. The study reportedly traced alpha-beta T cells about two months after transplant to several hundred expanded graft clones.

V lost 5 bases to trimming and J lost 0 bases, with 19 bases between them. This CDR3 spans 17 amino acids. Germline-derived CDR1 and CDR2 are SGHAT and FQNNGV. The rearrangement links TRBV11-2 to TRBJ1-1; no firm D call. The clonotype comes from a boy younger than two who had a stem cell transplant for SCID, so the T cells may come from the graft donor. Sequences were derived from PBMCs, mostly from graft donor cells, sampled 360 days after TCRalphabeta/CD19-depleted stem cell transplant. The CDR3 nucleotides read TGTGCCAGCAGCCCGGGTCCTAACGAACTTCTGAACACTGAAGCTTTCTTT. Encoded protein: CASSPGPNELLNTEAFF.